The subject of this entry is one T cell receptor beta chain. What it binds is unknown. This entry belongs to a study of cytotoxic CD8 clonotypes in ibrutinib-treated CLL. Study background: Recorded responses included approximately 24 partial and 2 complete; following median approximately six years, approximately 14 stayed remitted and 12 progressed.

Findings and limits, study-wide: Contraction or stability on treatment was seen for public clonotypes, which were uncommon. Patients showed higher baseline clonality than age-matched healthy donors, and it tracked circulating CD8+ T-cell counts.

From germline, CDR1 is SGHTA and CDR2 FQGNSA. V lost 1 base and J lost 2, with 18 bases in between. CDR3 length: 18 amino acids. Produced via immunoSEQ multiplex PCR; TCRdb's table is partial and in-frame only. The data show 330,000 or so clones, 67% seen once. The starting material was PBMCs, obtained after 36 months of ibrutinib treatment. This clonotype was sampled from a human donor with chronic lymphocytic leukemia. The V gene is TRBV7-2, the J gene TRBJ1-5, with TRBD1 as a possible D gene (6 bases). CDR3 nucleotides: TGTGCCAGCAGCTTAGGGCTTGCAGGGGTAAGCGGCAATCAGCCCCAGCATTTT. Translation: CASSLGLAGVSGNQPQHF.